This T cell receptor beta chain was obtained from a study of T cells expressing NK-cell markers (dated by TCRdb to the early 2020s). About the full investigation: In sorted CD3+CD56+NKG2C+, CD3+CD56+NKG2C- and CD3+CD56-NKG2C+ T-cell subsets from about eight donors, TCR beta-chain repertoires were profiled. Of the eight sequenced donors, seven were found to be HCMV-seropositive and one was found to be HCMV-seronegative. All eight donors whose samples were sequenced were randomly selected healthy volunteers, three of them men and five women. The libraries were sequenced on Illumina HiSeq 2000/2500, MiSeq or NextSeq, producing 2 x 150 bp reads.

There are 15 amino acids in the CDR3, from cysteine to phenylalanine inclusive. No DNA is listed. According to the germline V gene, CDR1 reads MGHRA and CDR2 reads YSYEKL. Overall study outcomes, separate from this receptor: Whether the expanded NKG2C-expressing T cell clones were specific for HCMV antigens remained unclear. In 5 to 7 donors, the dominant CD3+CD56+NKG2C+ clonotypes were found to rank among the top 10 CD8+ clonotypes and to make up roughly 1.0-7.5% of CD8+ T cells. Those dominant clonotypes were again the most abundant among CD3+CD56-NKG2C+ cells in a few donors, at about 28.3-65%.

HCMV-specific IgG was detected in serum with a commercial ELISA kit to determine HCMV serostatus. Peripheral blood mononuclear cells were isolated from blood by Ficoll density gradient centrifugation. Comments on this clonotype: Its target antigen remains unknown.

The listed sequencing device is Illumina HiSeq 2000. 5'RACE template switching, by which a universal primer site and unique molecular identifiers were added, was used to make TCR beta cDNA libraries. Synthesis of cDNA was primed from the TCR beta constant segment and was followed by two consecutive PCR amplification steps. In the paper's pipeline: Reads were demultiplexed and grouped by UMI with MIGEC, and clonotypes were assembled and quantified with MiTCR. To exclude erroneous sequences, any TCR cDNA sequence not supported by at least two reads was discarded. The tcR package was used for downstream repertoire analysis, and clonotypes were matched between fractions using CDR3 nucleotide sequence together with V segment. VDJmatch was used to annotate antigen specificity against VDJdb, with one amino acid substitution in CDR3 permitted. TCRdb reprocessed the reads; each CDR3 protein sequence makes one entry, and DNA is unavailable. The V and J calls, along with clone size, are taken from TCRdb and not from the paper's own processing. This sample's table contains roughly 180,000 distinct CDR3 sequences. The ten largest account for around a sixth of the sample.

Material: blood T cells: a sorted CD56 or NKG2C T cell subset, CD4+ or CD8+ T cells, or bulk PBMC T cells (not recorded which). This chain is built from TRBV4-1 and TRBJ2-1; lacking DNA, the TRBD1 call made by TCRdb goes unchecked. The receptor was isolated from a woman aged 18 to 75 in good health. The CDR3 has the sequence CASSQAGPLSNEQFF.